This TCR beta chain was retrieved from a study of neoadjuvant nivolumab and ipilimumab in lung cancer. Overall study context: Patients got nivolumab 3 mg/kg on days 1, 15 and 29; combination added ipilimumab 1 mg/kg day 1.

Per germline, CDR1 SQVTM and CDR2 ANQGSEA. Germline trimming cut 7 bases from V and 2 bases from J; bases unmatched to any gene: 7. This CDR3 has 13 residues. Study outcomes and limitations: Resected-tumor TCR richness correlated positively with pretherapy blood richness. Compared with tumor-adjacent uninvolved lung, resected tumors showed greater richness and clonality.

Libraries were prepared by immunoSEQ multiplex PCR; TCRdb keeps only in-frame clonotypes and omits some of them. In the table there are about 4,000 clones, about 80% of which are singletons. Note on this clone: The antigen is not known.

The chain has TRBV29-1 and TRBJ2-7; 8 positions agree with TRBD2. This TCR was recovered from an adult with non-small cell lung cancer. The sequenced sample was peripheral blood, obtained after neoadjuvant nivolumab, alone or with ipilimumab, at or shortly before surgery. The CDR3 is CSAQLADTYEQYF. The CDR3 bases are TGCAGCGCCCAACTAGCGGACACCTACGAGCAGTACTTC.